These T cell receptor beta chains were read from a single sample in a study of vaccination effects on CD4 cells after COVID-19. These receptors' targets are unknown. Sequencing used immunoSEQ multiplex PCR; TCRdb keeps in-frame clones, though not all of them. Among roughly 24,000 clones, roughly four fifths were seen once, and the ten largest hold 16%. Sequencing was performed on CD4+ T cells from PBMCs cultured with SARS-CoV-2 spike peptides, taken before COVID-19 vaccination. All receptors come from a human donor who had a prior SARS-CoV-2 infection. Both conserved end residues are trimmed from each CDR3. Not all rows give a size; the values are once, few, many and, for expanded clones, a class.

>TRBV5-1|TRBJ1-2|-
ASSLDPAAYGYT
>TRBV21-1|TRBJ1-6|-
ASSIYSSYNSPLH
>TRBV5-4|TRBJ2-1|-
ASSLRLAGGGTPEQF
>TRBV2|TRBJ2-6|-
ASSQAGGGSGANVLT
>TRBV6-5|TRBJ1-4|few
ASSSRTGGFEKLF
>TRBV24-1|TRBJ2-7|-
ATSAGQGLGEQY
>TRBV2|TRBJ2-4|-
ASSRDSGAKNIQY
>TRBV7-9|TRBJ1-5|-
ASSLSRRGDQPQH
>TRBV7-9|TRBJ1-1|once
ASSLALGRLGTEAF
>TRBV19|TRBJ1-2|-
ASRRDIYYGYT
>TRBV9|TRBJ1-4|once
ASSVTGYNEKLF
>TRBV7-2|TRBJ2-1|-
ASSRSRGRSDEQF
>TRBV9|TRBJ2-7|few
ASSARDGQSYEQY
>TRBV6-1|TRBJ1-2|-
ASSDRGLYGYT
>TRBV20-1|TRBJ2-4|once
SAQGMNIQY
>TRBV10-3|TRBJ2-1|-
AITTGLAQNHEQF
>TRBV12-5|TRBJ1-1|-
ASAEGRVHTEAF
>TRBV10-3|TRBJ1-2|few
AIAAQGAYGYT
>TRBV7-9|TRBJ1-4|-
ASSLVRRDEKLF
>TRBV2|TRBJ1-1|-
ASTQQGNTEAF
>TRBV6-5|TRBJ2-3|few
ASKGPSTDTQY
>TRBV7-2|TRBJ2-3|few
ASSLEWTDTQY
>TRBV27|TRBJ1-2|-
ASSSSGQGERGYGYT
>TRBV5-4|TRBJ2-5|-
ASSLGSHGLTGETQY
>TRBV24-1|TRBJ2-6|-
ATSGPGDSGANVLT
>TRBV10-3|TRBJ2-3|-
AIKVDWERTDTQY
>TRBV30|TRBJ2-7|-
AWSVVAGGDEQY
>TRBV6-6|TRBJ1-4|-
ASSFQGRNEKLF